Presented here are 11 T cell receptor beta chains from one specimen sequenced in a study of STAT5B mutations in CD4+ large granular lymphocyte leukemia. Generated by immunoSEQ multiplex PCR, the TCRdb table keeps only in-frame clones and is missing some. The sample shows approximately 24,000 clones, 72% of them seen only once. The sample consisted of CD4+ T cells from blood buffy coats. Source of these receptors: a human donor in good health.

V is TRBV11-1 and J is TRBJ2-7; weak D call: TRBD1 (6 bases). Trimming removed 1 base at V and 2 bases at J, with 12 bases between. The germline CDR1 and CDR2 sequences are SGHAT and FQDESV (reference sequence). The CDR3 spans 15 residues. CDR3 in DNA: TGTGCCAGCAGCTTAGACAGGGTTTATCCCTACGAGCAGTACTTC. This encodes CASSLDRVYPYEQYF.

A remark on this clone: At one end, the junction sequence differs from germline, possibly due to a read error. CDR3 sequence reads: CASSLVEVSRSNF. In DNA form, the CDR3 reads TGTGCCAGCAGCTTAGTAGAGGTTTCGCGCTCAAACTTC. This chain connects TRBV7-9 to TRBJ2-5; D is undetermined. This CDR3 region has 13 residues. CDR1 is SEHNR and CDR2 is FQNEAQ in the germline V gene (reference sequence).

This clone was counted once. The chain has TRBV19 and TRBJ1-5, with D maybe TRBD1 (5 bases). Looked up from germline, CDR1 is LNHDA and CDR2 is SQIVND (reference sequence). Trimming cost V 7 bases and J 4 bases, with 17 bases left between them. There are 15 residues in the CDR3. This CDR3 reads CASNTLDSANQPQHF. CDR3 in DNA: TGTGCCAGTAACACTTTAGACAGCGCTAATCAGCCCCAGCATTTT.

This chain connects TRBV2 to TRBJ1-1; no reliable D call. This CDR3 contains 15 residues. V lost 4 bases and J 1 base, leaving 13 bases between the germline ends. Germline CDR1 SNHLY, CDR2 FYNNEI. CDR3 in DNA: TGTGCCAGCAGTGGAACGAGGTCTCCGAACACTGAAGCTTTCTTT. Amino acids: CASSGTRSPNTEAFF.

This clone showed up just once. V gene TRBV7-2 combines with J gene TRBJ2-7, with D possibly matching TRBD1 (6 bases). The germline V and J ends were trimmed by 5 bases and 2 bases, with 19 bases remaining between them. This CDR3 has 16 residues. Germline CDR1 reads SGHTA; CDR2 reads FQGNSA. DNA for the CDR3: TGTGCCAGCAGCCCCGTGACAGGATCACTGACCTACGAGCAGTACTTC. Translation gives CASSPVTGSLTYEQYF. Complete variable domain (other parts from reference TRBV7-2 and TRBJ2-7): GAGVSQSPSNKVTEKGKDVELRCDPISGHTALYWYRQSLGQGLEFLIYFQGNSAPDKSGLPSDRFSAERTGGSVSTLTIQRTQQEDSAVYLCASSPVTGSLTYEQYFGPGTRLTVT.

The rearrangement uses TRBV19 and TRBJ1-1; no clear D. Trimming took 10 bases from V and 1 from J, leaving 25 bases between them. Germline-derived CDR1 and CDR2 are LNHDA and SQIVND (reference sequence). This CDR3 spans 17 amino acids. CDR3 amino acids: CATTSGGLGVWNTEAFF. The DNA for the CDR3 is TGTGCCACAACTTCGGGAGGGCTGGGTGTATGGAACACTGAAGCTTTCTTT.

The genes are TRBV5-6 and TRBJ1-5, with 7 bases that match TRBD1. CDR1 is SGHDT, CDR2 YYEEEE, per germline. The CDR3 is 16 amino acids. The V and J ends lost 4 bases and 2 bases, in that order; junction bases with no gene match: 9. The CDR3 is CASSLSGTAGNQPQHF. CDR3 nucleotide sequence: TGTGCCAGCAGCCTCTCCGGGACAGCGGGCAATCAGCCCCAGCATTTT.

The chain links TRBV29-1 to TRBJ1-1, with a weak D call TRBD1 (6 bases). Germline CDR1 SQVTM, CDR2 ANQGSEA. The CDR3 is made up of 12 amino acids. Trimming stripped 6 bases from V and 7 bases from J, with 15 bases between. The CDR3 spells CSVGETGFEAFF. As DNA, the CDR3 is TGCAGCGTGGGGGAGACAGGATTTGAAGCTTTCTTT.

The chain has TRBV21-1 and TRBJ1-5; the table's D call, TRBD1, was not checked against the DNA. TRBV21-1 corresponds to a pseudogene. The CDR3 sequence is 16 residues long. The CDR3 sequence: CATLKKDRGCAQPQHF. The CDR3 DNA follows: TGTGCCACCCTCAAAAAGGACAGGGGTTGCGCTCAGCCCCAGCATTTT.

The CDR3 here is CSVVQGMSNQPQHF. The CDR3 DNA sequence: TGCAGCGTTGTGCAGGGGATGAGCAATCAGCCCCAGCATTTT. The chain combines TRBV29-1 with TRBJ1-5, with TRBD1 as a possible D gene (6 bases). Germline V CDR1 and CDR2: SQVTM, ANQGSEA. The CDR3 contains 14 residues. Trimming removed 4 bases at V and 1 base at J, with 11 bases between.

V is TRBV11-2 and J is TRBJ2-7, with TRBD2 as a possible D gene (5 bases). Trimming took 5 bases from V and 5 from J, leaving 16 bases between them. This CDR3 contains 14 residues. Germline V lookup: CDR1 SGHAT, CDR2 FQNNGV. CDR3 sequence reads: CASSPMGPGNEQYF. In DNA form, the CDR3 reads TGTGCCAGCAGCCCCATGGGTCCGGGAAACGAGCAGTACTTC.